The T cell receptor (beta chain) under discussion was sequenced for a study of cytomegalovirus exposure and HLA in healthy donors (dated by TCRdb to 2017 to 2019). Study-wide context: An earlier analysis of about 530 of the donors reported roughly 300 Gb of sequence data and 95 million to 120 million unique TCR beta sequences obtained from roughly 180 million T cells. An early release that covered more than 550 HLA-typed donors contained about 300 gigabases of sequencing data and 80 million or so unique TCR sequences. The genetic ancestry cluster associated with self-reported Caucasian donors included about four fifths of the roughly 380 genotyped donors. The study aimed to test whether signatures of past pathogen exposure could be identified by cataloging public T cell receptors. The study profiled the T cell repertoires of under 700 subjects by immunosequencing and related them to cytomegalovirus serostatus. Besides the first cohort of about 730 subjects, a separate validation cohort made up of 120 different subjects was used. High-throughput TCR immunosequencing, statistical association of individual TCRs with disease status, and machine learning were combined to predict cytomegalovirus infection status. A later analysis re-analyzed previously published TCR beta repertoires from 660 or so donors and added high-resolution HLA genotyping to study TCR occurrence patterns. In the later analysis, no new phenotypic data were used to find candidate immune exposures; instead, reliance was placed on TCR beta sequences and their occurrence across donors. An earlier analysis of about 620 of the donors applied high-throughput TCR beta sequencing to assess whether each TCR beta V gene segment acted as functional or pseudogenic. Donor age, sex, ethnicity and CMV serostatus were compiled alongside the repertoire data. A later genetic analysis took genome-wide SNP genotypes for about 55% of the 666 donors and used that subset as a discovery cohort. All discovery cohort repertoires had been generated on a single sequencing platform. Class I and class II HLA loci were covered by the typing at four-digit resolution. Typing coverage varied by locus: roughly 620-640 donors for A, B, C, DRB1 and DQB1; some 520 for DQA1; more than 600 for DPA1; 450 to 480 for DPB1. Roughly five DR-DQ haplotypes were treated as single units for association and clustering because of strong linkage in the cohort. On average, approximately 250,000 unique TCR beta nucleotide sequences were sequenced per donor among some 430 genotyped donors of the cohort, with about 19% of those sequences being non-productive.

V and J are trimmed by 6 bases and 5 bases, and the gene matches miss 5 bases of the junction. The germline V gene (reference sequence) yields LNHDA for CDR1 and SQIVND for CDR2. The CDR3, from cysteine to phenylalanine, totals 13 residues. The sequence is cut down to CDR3 DNA, 39 bases in frame from base 1. Results and caveats for the whole study, not just this receptor: Because HLA typing was missing for some donors at each locus, association tests included only the typed subset. The only immune exposure information available for the cohort was CMV serostatus. A few of the identified cytomegalovirus-associated TCR beta chains were confirmed in vitro to be specific for cytomegalovirus antigens. The authors suggested that the approach could potentially be generalized to other disease states and immunological phenotypes. Sequencing depth was assumed to be roughly uniform across donors in the presence/absence analyses, though that assumption may not hold. According to a later analysis, most CMV-associated TCR beta chains appeared to be HLA-restricted, and the HLA associations seemed to be driven largely by CMV exposure. Specific HLA alleles were associated with 15,000 to 20,000 TCR beta sequences at a false discovery rate of 0.05 in a later analysis. In a later analysis, several top co-occurrence clusters were reported to appear linked to parvovirus B19, influenza, CMV and Epstein-Barr virus. A further reported finding was that TCR beta sequences accurately predicted the HLA-A and HLA-B alleles for most subjects in the first cohort. The sequencing pipeline was judged likely to have produced a cluster of highly shared sequence variants as a technical artifact. When HLA alleles, especially DR and DQ, strongly co-occurred, attributing TCR associations to individual alleles was difficult. Some IMGT-functional V segments, including TRBV6-2 and TRBV6-3, could not be told apart with the 87-base-pair reads, so those segments were excluded. According to a later genetic analysis, donors in an Asian-associated ancestry cluster had fewer N-insertions in productive TCRs than the roughly 700-donor mean. In the study, 150 to 200 TCR beta chains were listed as associated with cytomegalovirus. In an earlier analysis of several hundred of the donors, most TCR beta V segments were observed in productive rearrangements about 87% or about 30% of the time, broadly matching IMGT annotations. While some public TCRs were present in many individuals, most TCR sequences turned up only very rarely across donors. Roughly 17 rarely observed V segments, including chromosome 9 orphons, were excluded from the earlier analysis of almost 600 of the donors because counts were too low. Cytomegalovirus status was reported to be diagnosed by the classifier with high specificity and sensitivity in both the original and validation cohorts. In a later analysis, HLA-associated TCR beta chains were found to be more clonally expanded and to have lower generation probabilities than equally common non-associated chains. In a later genetic analysis, a missense DCLRE1C variant was associated with V-gene and J-gene trimming of TCR beta chains, and the association was replicated in an independent cohort. Correlated functional status among segregating V segments might be attributable to linkage disequilibrium, but an unknown experimental factor could not be ruled out. In a later analysis, TCR association rates were found to vary across HLA loci, with the most associated TCRs seen for DRB1 alleles and the fewest for HLA-C alleles. Only TCR beta chains were sequenced in this cohort, and the absence of alpha or paired-chain data limited detectable features.

The cohort comprised several hundred healthy bone marrow donors. At the time of sampling, every cohort member was nominally healthy, though immune exposures that went unrecorded were likely present. The donor tested CMV seropositive, placing the donor among the 289 seropositive members of the cohort. Every donor gave a peripheral blood sample, and the peripheral blood mononuclear cells from that sample were used for TCR beta sequencing. The Qiagen DNeasy Blood Extraction Kit was used to extract genomic DNA from the blood cell samples. Turning to this clone: Its antigen has not been determined. No qualities accompany the bases; no much larger clone lies one base away.

Library creation used the immunoSEQ multiplex PCR assay. A mixture of 60 forward primers for TCR Vbeta segments and 13 reverse primers for TCR Jbeta segments was used in the multiplex PCR. The CDR3 region of rearranged TCR beta genes was amplified from genomic DNA by a multiplex PCR assay. On the Illumina HiSeq System, the amplified TCR beta libraries were sequenced as 87-base-pair reads. As for the authors' bioinformatics: A later analysis tallied about 77 million unique TCR beta chains across the 666 repertoires, and some 10 million of those chains were shared by two or more donors. To remove PCR and sequencing errors, raw reads were error-corrected and collapsed into unique sequences using a nearest-neighbor algorithm that merged closely related sequences. To assign V, D and J gene segments, CDR3 sequences were aligned to IMGT reference sequences. For a sequence to be retained, a match of at least six nucleotides to both a V gene segment and a J gene segment was required. A rearrangement counted as productive if the CDR3 had no stop codons and remained in frame with V and J, and every other rearrangement counted as non-productive. CDR3 was defined according to IMGT convention as the region running from the second conserved V-encoded cysteine to the conserved J-encoded phenylalanine. Sequences without an unambiguous match to a single V gene segment were excluded from the earlier analysis of several hundred of the donors. In an earlier analysis of 500 to 750 of the donors, V segments were called functional above 56.7% productive rearrangements and were called segregating when the between-donor standard deviation exceeded 5%. To diagnose cytomegalovirus status from the catalog of TCR beta chain sequences, a statistical classification framework was built. V and J gene assignment, in a later analysis, came from comparing TCR nucleotide sequences with IMGT/GENE-DB human TR gene sequences. The TCRdist pipeline was used in a later analysis to assign CDR3 sequences and most-parsimonious VDJ recombination scenarios. A later analysis defined each TCR beta chain by its CDR3 amino acid sequence plus V-gene family, and excluded reads lacking a unique V-gene family. To address suspected cross-contamination and a sequencing artifact, a later analysis removed over 500 highly shared, low-generation-probability nucleotide sequences. A later analysis calculated a clonal expansion index for each public chain from normalized within-repertoire ranks of inferred template counts. Generation probabilities in a later analysis came from a VDJ recombination model fitted to out-of-frame rearrangements, and those results were checked against IGoR. Hypergeometric tests were used in a later analysis to score TCR-TCR, TCR-HLA and TCR-CMV co-occurrence, with a repertoire-size bias correction applied to the TCR pairs. To estimate false discovery rates, a later analysis permuted the HLA or CMV assignments 20 times. In a later analysis, co-occurring TCRs were grouped with DBSCAN, and TCRdist sequence similarity was added when clustering was performed within HLA-allele-positive subsets. For co-occurrence clustering, repertoires with fewer than 30,000 or more than 120,000 public chains were excluded, along with a handful of repertoires with anomalous nucleotide sharing. This is the immuneACCESS table as TCRdb keeps it, with only in-frame sequences that have V and J called. A part of the clones is gone; compared with another copy, unresolved V genes explain less than half, and the rest is unexplained. V and J calls and clone size are given by that table; D and trimming were obtained from the DNA. In this sample the table shows 200,000 or so clones, approximately 85% of which occur a single time. The ten largest clonotypes hold around 6.3% of the sample.

This receptor was obtained from a woman between 45 and 65 years old in good health and CMV-seropositive. The chain couples TRBV19 to TRBJ2-5, and 8 junction bases match TRBD2. Material: PBMCs. The sequenced DNA is TGTGCCAGTAGCGGGAGGGCCAGTGAGACCCAGTACTTC. It encodes CASSGRASETQYF.